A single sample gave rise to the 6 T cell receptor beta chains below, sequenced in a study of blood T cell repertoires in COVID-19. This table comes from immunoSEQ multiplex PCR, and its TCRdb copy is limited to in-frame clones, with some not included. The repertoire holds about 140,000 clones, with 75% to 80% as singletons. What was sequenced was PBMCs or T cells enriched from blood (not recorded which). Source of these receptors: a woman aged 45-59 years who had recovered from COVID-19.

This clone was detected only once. The CDR3 region is CASSPQGGLAGGPGDEQFF. In nucleotides, the CDR3 is TGTGCCAGCTCACCTCAGGGGGGACTAGCGGGAGGGCCGGGTGATGAGCAGTTCTTC. This chain uses TRBV18 with TRBJ2-1; 16 nucleotides agree with TRBD2. The CDR3 contains 19 residues. Germline V gene lookup returns CDR1 KGHSH and CDR2 LQKENI. After removal of 3 bases from V and 8 bases from J, the junction contained 13 bases not matched to a gene.

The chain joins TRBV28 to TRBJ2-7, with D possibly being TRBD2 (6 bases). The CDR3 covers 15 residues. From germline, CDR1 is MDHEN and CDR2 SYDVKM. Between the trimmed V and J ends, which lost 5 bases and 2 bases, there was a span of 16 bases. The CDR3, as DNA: TGTGCCAGCAGTCCTAACGGGAGAATCACCTACGAGCAGTACTTC. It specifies CASSPNGRITYEQYF.

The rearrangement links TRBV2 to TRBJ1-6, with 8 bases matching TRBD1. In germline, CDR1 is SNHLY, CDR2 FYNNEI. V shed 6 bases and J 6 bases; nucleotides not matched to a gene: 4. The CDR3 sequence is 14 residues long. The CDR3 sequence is CASSEGQANSPLHF. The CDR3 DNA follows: TGTGCCAGCAGCGAGGGACAGGCTAATTCACCCCTCCACTTT.

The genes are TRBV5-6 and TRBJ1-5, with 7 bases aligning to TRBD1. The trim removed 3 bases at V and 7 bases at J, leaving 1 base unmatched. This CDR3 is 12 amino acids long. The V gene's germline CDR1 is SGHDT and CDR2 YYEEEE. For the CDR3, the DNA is TGTGCCAGCAGCTCAGGGGGGCAGCCCCAGCATTTT. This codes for CASSSGGQPQHF. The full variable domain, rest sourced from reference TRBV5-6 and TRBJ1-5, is DAGVTQSPTHLIKTRGQQVTLRCSPKSGHDTVSWYQQALGQGPQFIFQYYEEEERQRGNFPDRFSGHQFPNYSSELNVNALLLGDSALYLCASSSGGQPQHFGDGTRLSIL.

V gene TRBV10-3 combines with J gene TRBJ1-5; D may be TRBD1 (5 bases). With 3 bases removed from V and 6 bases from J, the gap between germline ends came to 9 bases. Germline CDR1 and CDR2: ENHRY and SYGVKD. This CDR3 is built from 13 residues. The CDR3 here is CAISDGGSQPQHF. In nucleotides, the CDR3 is TGTGCCATCAGTGATGGGGGGAGTCAGCCCCAGCATTTT.

CDR3 nucleotide sequence: TGTGCCAGCATGAATTGGCTAGCGGGACCCACCGGGGAGCTGTTTTTT. Translating gives CASMNWLAGPTGELFF. The chain recombines TRBV5-4 with TRBJ2-2; 9 bases line up with TRBD2. CDR3 length: 16 amino acids. V shed 6 bases and J 4 bases; nucleotides not matched to a gene: 10. Per germline, CDR1 SGHNT and CDR2 YYREEE (reference sequence).